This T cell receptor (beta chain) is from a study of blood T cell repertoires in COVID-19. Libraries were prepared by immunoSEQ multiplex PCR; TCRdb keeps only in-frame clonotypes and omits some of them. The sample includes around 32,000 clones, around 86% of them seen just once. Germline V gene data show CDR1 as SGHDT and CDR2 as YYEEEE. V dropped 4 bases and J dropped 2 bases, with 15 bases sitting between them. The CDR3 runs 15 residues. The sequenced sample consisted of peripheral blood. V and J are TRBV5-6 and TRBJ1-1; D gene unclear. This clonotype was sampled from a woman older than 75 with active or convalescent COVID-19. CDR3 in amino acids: CASSARRRGNTEAFF. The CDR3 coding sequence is TGTGCCAGCAGCGCCCGGAGACGAGGAAACACTGAAGCTTTCTTT.